The rows below give T cell receptor beta chains drawn from one sample of a study of CD8 T cells in Susac syndrome. TCRdb processed the immunoSEQ multiplex PCR reads anew with MiXCR; each CDR3 protein has one entry. The table records around 270,000 distinct CDR3 sequences, approximately 90% of them present only once. The sample was CD8+ T cells from PBMCs. The receptors originated from a human donor with multiple sclerosis. Each CDR3 is given with its conserved first and last residue. A D gene is named only where the DNA matches it firmly. Not every row has a clone size; where given, it reads once, few, many or a size class.

15	.	TRBJ2-5	.	TRBV27	TGTGCCAGCAGCTCGAGGGCCCAGAGGGGTGAGACCCAGTACTTC	CASSSRAQRGETQYF
15	.	TRBJ1-6	.	TRBV12-3/TRBV12-4	TGTGCCAGCAGTTTCTCCTCTCAGGGGAATTCACCCCTCCACTTT	CASSFSSQGNSPLHF
16	.	TRBJ1-5	.	TRBV12-3/TRBV12-4	TGTGCCAGCAGTTTATCTCGGGGCCTAGGCAATCAGCCCCAGCATTTT	CASSLSRGLGNQPQHF
16	.	TRBJ2-2	TRBD2	TRBV4-3	TGCGCCAGCAGCCAAGATAAGCGGGGGTACGGCGGGGAGCTGTTTTTT	CASSQDKRGYGGELFF
16	.	TRBJ2-1	TRBD1	TRBV29-1	TGCAGCGTTGAAGATCCGGAGACAGGGAGATTTAGTGAGCAGTTCTTC	CSVEDPETGRFSEQFF
15	.	TRBJ2-2	.	TRBV20-1	TGCAGTGCTAGAGGGGGCGCGAGGCGCACCGGGGAGCTGTTTTTT	CSARGGARRTGELFF
13	.	TRBJ2-5	.	TRBV6-6	TGTGCCAGCAGTTTCACAGAGAAAGAGACCCAGTACTTC	CASSFTEKETQYF
15	.	TRBJ2-1	TRBD2	TRBV19	TGTGCCAGTAGTATTGGTGCGGGAGGGCCCCATGAGCAGTTCTTC	CASSIGAGGPHEQFF
16	.	TRBJ2-1	.	TRBV28	TGTGCCAGCAGTCCCGGTGAGGGGGACTTCTACAATGAGCAGTTCTTC	CASSPGEGDFYNEQFF
15	.	TRBJ1-1	.	TRBV9	TGTGCCAGCAGCCCCCAGACAGGCGCGAACACTGAAGCTTTCTTT	CASSPQTGANTEAFF
15	.	TRBJ2-2	.	TRBV5-1	TGCGCCAGCAGCCCTATTGGAGGGGCTTCCGGGGAGCTGTTTTTT	CASSPIGGASGELFF
14	few	TRBJ2-7	.	TRBV6-1	TGTGCCAGCAGCCTCGGGAGTCCCCCCGGCGAGCAGTACTTC	CASSLGSPPGEQYF
15	.	TRBJ2-2	TRBD1	TRBV5-1	TGCGCCAGCAGCTCCCGGGACAGGAACACCGGGGAGCTGTTTTTT	CASSSRDRNTGELFF
19	.	TRBJ2-7	TRBD2	TRBV29-1	TGCAGCGTTGAAGCCTGGACTAGCGGGAGGGCAGAGCGGCCCTACGAGCAGTACTTC	CSVEAWTSGRAERPYEQYF
14	.	TRBJ2-3	.	TRBV6-2/TRBV6-3	TGTGCCAGCAGTTACTCCGGGGGCACAGATACGCAGTATTTT	CASSYSGGTDTQYF
16	once	TRBJ1-1	.	TRBV28	TGTGCCAGCAGTTTGGTATCGGTCCGCCAAGACACTGAAGCTTTCTTT	CASSLVSVRQDTEAFF
15	.	TRBJ2-1	TRBD1	TRBV30	TGTGCCTGGAGTGGGGCAGGGGGCTCCTACAATGAGCAGTTCTTC	CAWSGAGGSYNEQFF
14	.	TRBJ1-2	.	TRBV6-5	TGTGCCAGCAGTTACTCGAGGCAGGGAGTGGGCTACACCTTC	CASSYSRQGVGYTF
16	.	TRBJ2-7	.	TRBV12-3/TRBV12-4	TGTGCCAGCAGTTTCCTAATACCCAGAGGTGTGAACGAGCAGTACTTC	CASSFLIPRGVNEQYF
15	.	TRBJ1-1	TRBD1	TRBV4-1	TGCGCCAGCAGCCAAACAGGGGGCGTGTACACTGAAGCTTTCTTT	CASSQTGGVYTEAFF
14	.	TRBJ2-2	.	TRBV7-8	TGTGCCAGCTCGCTCCTGTCAGCCACCGGGGAGCTGTTTTTT	CASSLLSATGELFF
14	many	TRBJ1-1	.	TRBV7-3	TGTGCCAGCAGCTTGGGTGGGGTCGGAACTGAAGCTTTCTTT	CASSLGGVGTEAFF
15	.	TRBJ1-1	.	TRBV9	TGTGCCAGCAGCGTAGGGGACACCTCGAACACTGAAGCTTTCTTT	CASSVGDTSNTEAFF
15	.	TRBJ2-1	.	TRBV5-6	TGTGCCAGCAGTCCTGGGATCTTTTCGTCCATTGAGCAGTTCTTC	CASSPGIFSSIEQFF
15	.	TRBJ2-3	.	TRBV4-3	TGCGCCAGCAGCCCCGGGACCCTGGGCGGTGATACGCAGTATTTT	CASSPGTLGGDTQYF
13	.	TRBJ2-7	.	TRBV11-2	TGTGCCAGCAGCTTATCGAGACCCCACGAGCAGTACTTC	CASSLSRPHEQYF
16	.	TRBJ1-5	.	TRBV6-1	TGTGCCAGCAGTGAAGAGGCCAGCACTGGGTATCAGCCCCAGCATTTT	CASSEEASTGYQPQHF
16	.	TRBJ2-5	TRBD2	TRBV10-3	TGTGCCATCAGTGAGTCGATGGCTAGCGGTCTACGGACCCAGTACTTC	CAISESMASGLRTQYF
18	.	TRBJ2-1	TRBD2	TRBV5-1	TGCGCCAGCGCCCGGGGCCTCGGGGGGACTAGCGACTACAATGAGCAGTTCTTC	CASARGLGGTSDYNEQFF
13	.	TRBJ2-5	TRBD1	TRBV2	TGTGCCAGCACTACAGGGGGGAGAGAGACCCAGTACTTC	CASTTGGRETQYF
16	.	TRBJ2-2	TRBD2	TRBV5-4	TGTGCCAGCAGCTTGGGACTAGCGGGCTTCGTCGGGGAGCTGTTTTTT	CASSLGLAGFVGELFF
17	.	TRBJ2-2	TRBD2	TRBV27	TGTGCCAGCAGTTTCCTTATTCCGGGACTAGCCGCCGGGGAGCTGTTTTTT	CASSFLIPGLAAGELFF
15	.	TRBJ1-3	TRBD1	TRBV7-2	TGTGCCAGCCGGGACAGTCACACCTCTGGAAACACCATATATTTT	CASRDSHTSGNTIYF